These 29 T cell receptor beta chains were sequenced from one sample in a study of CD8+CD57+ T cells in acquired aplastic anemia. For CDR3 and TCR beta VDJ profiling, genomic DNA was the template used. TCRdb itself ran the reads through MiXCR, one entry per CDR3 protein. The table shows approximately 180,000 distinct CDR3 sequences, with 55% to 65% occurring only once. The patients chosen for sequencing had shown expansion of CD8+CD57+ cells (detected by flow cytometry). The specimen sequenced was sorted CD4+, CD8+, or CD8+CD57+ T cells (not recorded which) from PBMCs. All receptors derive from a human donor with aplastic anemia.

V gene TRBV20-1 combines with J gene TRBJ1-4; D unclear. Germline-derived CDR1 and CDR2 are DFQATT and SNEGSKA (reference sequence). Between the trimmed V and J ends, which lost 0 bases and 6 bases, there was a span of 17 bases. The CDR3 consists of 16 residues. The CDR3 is CSARDWQLGKDEKLFF. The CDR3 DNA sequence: TGCAGTGCTAGAGATTGGCAGCTAGGTAAAGATGAAAAACTGTTTTTT.

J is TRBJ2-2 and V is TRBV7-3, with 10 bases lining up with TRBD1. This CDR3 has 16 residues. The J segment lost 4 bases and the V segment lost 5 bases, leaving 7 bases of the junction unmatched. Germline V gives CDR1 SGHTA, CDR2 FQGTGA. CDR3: CASSIGTGDSTGELFF. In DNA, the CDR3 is TGTGCCAGCAGCATCGGGACAGGGGACAGCACCGGGGAGCTGTTTTTT.

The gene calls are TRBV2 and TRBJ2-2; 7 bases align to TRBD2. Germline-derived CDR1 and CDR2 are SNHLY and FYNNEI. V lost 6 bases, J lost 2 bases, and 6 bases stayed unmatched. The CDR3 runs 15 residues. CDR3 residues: CASSRLAVNTGELFF. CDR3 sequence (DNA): TGTGCCAGCAGCCGACTAGCTGTTAACACCGGGGAGCTGTTTTTT.

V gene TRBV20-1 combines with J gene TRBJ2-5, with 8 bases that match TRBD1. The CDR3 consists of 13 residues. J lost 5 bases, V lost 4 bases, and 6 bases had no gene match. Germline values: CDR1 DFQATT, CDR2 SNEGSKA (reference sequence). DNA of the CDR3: TGCAGTGCTAACGGACAGGGCTACGAGACCCAGTACTTC. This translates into CSANGQGYETQYF.

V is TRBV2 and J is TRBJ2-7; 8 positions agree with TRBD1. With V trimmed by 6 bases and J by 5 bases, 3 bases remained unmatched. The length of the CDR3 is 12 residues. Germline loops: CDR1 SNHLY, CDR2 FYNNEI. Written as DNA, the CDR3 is TGTGCCAGCAGAGGACAGGGCCACGAGCAGTACTTC. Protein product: CASRGQGHEQYF.

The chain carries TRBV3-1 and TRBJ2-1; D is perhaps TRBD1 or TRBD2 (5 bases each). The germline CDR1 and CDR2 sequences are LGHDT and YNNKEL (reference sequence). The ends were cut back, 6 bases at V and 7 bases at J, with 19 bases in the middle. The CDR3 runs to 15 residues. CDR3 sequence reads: CASSYEEEGRNEQFF. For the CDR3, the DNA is TGTGCCAGCAGTTACGAGGAAGAGGGGCGGAATGAGCAGTTCTTC.

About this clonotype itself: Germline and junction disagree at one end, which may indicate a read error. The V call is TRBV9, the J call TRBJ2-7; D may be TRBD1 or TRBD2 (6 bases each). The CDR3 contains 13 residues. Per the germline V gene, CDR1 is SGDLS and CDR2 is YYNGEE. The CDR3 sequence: CAGSVGGRRERYF. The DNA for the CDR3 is TGTGCCGGCAGCGTAGGGGGGAGGAGGGAGCGGTACTTC.

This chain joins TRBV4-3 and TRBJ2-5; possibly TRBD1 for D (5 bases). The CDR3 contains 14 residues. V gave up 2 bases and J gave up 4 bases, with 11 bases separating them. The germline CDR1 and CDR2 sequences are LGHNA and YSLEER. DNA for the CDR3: TGCGCCAGCAGCCAACAGTGGACAACAGAGACCCAGTACTTC. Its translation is CASSQQWTTETQYF.

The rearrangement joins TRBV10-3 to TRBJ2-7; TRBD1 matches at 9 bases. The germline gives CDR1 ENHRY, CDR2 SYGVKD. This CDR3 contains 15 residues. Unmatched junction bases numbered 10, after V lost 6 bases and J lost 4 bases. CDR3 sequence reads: CAISGTGSGLYEQYF. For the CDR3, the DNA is TGTGCCATCAGCGGGACAGGGAGTGGGCTTTACGAGCAGTACTTC.

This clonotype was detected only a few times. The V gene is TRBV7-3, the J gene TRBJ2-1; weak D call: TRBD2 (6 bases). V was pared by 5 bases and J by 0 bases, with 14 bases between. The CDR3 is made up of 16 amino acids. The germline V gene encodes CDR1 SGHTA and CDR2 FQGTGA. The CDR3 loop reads CASSQTGASSYNEQFF. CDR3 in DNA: TGTGCCAGCAGCCAAACGGGAGCGAGCTCCTACAATGAGCAGTTCTTC.

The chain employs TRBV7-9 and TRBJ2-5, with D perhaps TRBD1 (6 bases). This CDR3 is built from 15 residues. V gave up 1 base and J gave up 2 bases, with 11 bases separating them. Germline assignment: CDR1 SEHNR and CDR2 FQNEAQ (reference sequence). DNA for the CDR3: TGTGCCAGCAGCTTAGAGGGGGTGTGGCAAGAGACCCAGTACTTC. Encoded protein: CASSLEGVWQETQYF.

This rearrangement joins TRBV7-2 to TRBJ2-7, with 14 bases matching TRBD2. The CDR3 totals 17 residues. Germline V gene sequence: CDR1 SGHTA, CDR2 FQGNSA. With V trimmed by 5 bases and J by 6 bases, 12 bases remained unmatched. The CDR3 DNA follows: TGTGCCAGCAGCCAAGATAGGACTAGCGGGAGGTTTGGCGAGCAGTACTTC. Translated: CASSQDRTSGRFGEQYF.

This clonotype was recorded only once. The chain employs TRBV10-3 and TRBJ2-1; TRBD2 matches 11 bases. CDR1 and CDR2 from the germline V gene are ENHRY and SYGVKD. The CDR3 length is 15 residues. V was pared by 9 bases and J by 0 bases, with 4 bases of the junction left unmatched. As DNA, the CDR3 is TGTGCCATATCTAGCGGGAGGACCTCCTACAATGAGCAGTTCTTC. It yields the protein CAISSGRTSYNEQFF.

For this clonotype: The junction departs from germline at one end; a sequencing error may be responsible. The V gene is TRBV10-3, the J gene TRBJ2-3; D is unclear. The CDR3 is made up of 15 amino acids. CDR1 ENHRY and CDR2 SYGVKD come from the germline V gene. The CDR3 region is CASSYSTHSTDTQYF. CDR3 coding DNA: TGTGCCAGCAGTTACTCGACGCATTCCACAGATACGCAGTATTTT.

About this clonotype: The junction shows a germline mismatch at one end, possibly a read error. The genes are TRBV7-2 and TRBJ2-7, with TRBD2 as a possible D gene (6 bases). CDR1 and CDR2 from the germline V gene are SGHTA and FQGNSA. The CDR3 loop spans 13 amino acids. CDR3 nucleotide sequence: TGTGCCAGCAGCTTAGGAGGGACTTCCCCTTGGTTCTTC. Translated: CASSLGGTSPWFF.

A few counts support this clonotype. The CDR3 loop is CASSRGQSYGYTF. For the CDR3, the DNA is TGTGCCAGTAGTAGGGGACAGTCCTATGGCTACACCTTC. The chain employs TRBV19 and TRBJ1-2, with TRBD1 identical over 7 bases. CDR1 and CDR2 from the germline V gene are LNHDA and SQIVND (reference sequence). CDR3 size: 13 residues. With V trimmed by 4 bases and J by 4 bases, 3 bases remained unmatched.

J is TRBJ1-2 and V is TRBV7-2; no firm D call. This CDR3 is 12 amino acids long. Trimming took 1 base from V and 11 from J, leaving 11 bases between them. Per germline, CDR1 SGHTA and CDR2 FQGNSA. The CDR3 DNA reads TGTGCCAGCAGCTTAGTTGCCAAACCGTACACCTTC. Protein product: CASSLVAKPYTF.

The chain's CDR3 is CASSLEGQGPDGYTF. CDR3 in DNA: TGTGCCAGCAGCTTGGAGGGACAGGGTCCGGATGGCTACACCTTC. This chain joins TRBV5-4 and TRBJ1-2; 9 nucleotides agree with TRBD1. With V trimmed by 0 bases and J by 6 bases, 6 bases remained unmatched. Germline V gene lookup returns CDR1 SGHNT and CDR2 YYREEE (reference sequence). This CDR3 is built from 15 residues.

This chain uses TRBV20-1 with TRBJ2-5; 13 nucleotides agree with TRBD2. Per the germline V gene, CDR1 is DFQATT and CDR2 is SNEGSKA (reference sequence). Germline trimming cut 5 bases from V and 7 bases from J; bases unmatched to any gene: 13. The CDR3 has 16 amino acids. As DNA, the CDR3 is TGCAGTGCTCCCGGGACTAGCGGGGCTTCAGGGGGGACCCAGTACTTC. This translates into CSAPGTSGASGGTQYF.

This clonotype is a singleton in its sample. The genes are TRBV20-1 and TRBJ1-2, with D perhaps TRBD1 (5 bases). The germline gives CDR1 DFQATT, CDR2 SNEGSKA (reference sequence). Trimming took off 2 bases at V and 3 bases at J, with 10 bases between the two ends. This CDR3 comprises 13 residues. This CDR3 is CSARPDSYYGYTF. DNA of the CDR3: TGCAGTGCTAGACCCGACAGCTACTATGGCTACACCTTC.

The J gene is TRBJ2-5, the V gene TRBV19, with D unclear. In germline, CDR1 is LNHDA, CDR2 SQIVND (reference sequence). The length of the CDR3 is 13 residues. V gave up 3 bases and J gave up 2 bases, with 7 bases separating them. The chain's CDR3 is CASSIGQQETQYF. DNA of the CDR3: TGTGCCAGTAGTATTGGGCAACAAGAGACCCAGTACTTC.

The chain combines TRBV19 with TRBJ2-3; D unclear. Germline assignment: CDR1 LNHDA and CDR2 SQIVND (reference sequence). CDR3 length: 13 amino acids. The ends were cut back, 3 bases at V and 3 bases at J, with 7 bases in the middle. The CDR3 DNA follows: TGTGCCAGTAGTATTCTAGGAACAGATACGCAGTATTTT. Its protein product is CASSILGTDTQYF.

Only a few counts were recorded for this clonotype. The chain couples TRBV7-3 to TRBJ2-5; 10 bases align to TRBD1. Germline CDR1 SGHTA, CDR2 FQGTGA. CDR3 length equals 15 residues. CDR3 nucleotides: TGTGCTAGCGGACCGGGACAGGGGATAGGAGAGACCCAGTACTTC. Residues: CASGPGQGIGETQYF.

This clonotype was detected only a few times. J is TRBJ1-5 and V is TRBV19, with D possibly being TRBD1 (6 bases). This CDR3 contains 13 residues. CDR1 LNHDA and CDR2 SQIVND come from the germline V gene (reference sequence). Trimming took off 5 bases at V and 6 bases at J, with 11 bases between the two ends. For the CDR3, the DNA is TGTGCCAGTAGTCACCTAGGGGGTCAGCCCCAGCATTTT. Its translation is CASSHLGGQPQHF.

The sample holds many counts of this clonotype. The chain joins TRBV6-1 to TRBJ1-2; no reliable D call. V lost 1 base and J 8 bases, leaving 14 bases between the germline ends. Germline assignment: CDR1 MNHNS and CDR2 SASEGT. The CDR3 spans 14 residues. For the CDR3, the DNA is TGTGCCAGCAGTGAAGATTACCGGGGAGGAGGCTACACCTTC. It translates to CASSEDYRGGGYTF.

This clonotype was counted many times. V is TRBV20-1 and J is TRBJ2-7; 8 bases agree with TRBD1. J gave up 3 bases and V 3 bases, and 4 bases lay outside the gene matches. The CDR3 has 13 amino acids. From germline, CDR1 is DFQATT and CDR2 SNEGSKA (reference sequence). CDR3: CSARDGQGYEQYF. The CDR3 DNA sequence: TGCAGTGCTAGGGATGGACAGGGCTACGAGCAGTACTTC.

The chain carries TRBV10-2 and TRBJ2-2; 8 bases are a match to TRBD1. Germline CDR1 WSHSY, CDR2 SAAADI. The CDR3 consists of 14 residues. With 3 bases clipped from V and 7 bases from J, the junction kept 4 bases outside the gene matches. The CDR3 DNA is TGCGCCAGCAGTGAAAGGACAGGGATCGGGGAGCTGTTTTTT. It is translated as CASSERTGIGELFF.

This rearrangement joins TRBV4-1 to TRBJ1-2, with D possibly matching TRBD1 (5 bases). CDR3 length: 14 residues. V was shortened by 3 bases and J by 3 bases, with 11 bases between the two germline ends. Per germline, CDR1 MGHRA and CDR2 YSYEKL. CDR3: CASSQGRTDYGYTF. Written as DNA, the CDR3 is TGCGCCAGCAGCCAGGGGCGGACCGACTATGGCTACACCTTC.

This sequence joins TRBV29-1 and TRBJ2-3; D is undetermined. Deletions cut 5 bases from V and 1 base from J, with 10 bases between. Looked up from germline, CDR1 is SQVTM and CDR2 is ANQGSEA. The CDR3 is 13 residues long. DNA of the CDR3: TGCAGCGTTTATTTGCGTCGCACAGATACGCAGTATTTT. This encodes CSVYLRRTDTQYF.